This T cell receptor (beta chain) was recorded in a study of blood T cell repertoires in COVID-19. On the study more broadly: In each case, the material was cDNA or gDNA derived from T cells, B-cell-depleted T cells, or PBMCs.

The CDR3 has 16 amino acids. J was trimmed by 8 bases and V by 1 base; bases with no gene match: 14. Germline-derived CDR1 and CDR2 are SGHNT and YYREEE (reference sequence). Membership in each cohort depended on participant-reported clinical history. In the source study's methods: Amplification of reference gene primers was used by the study to estimate nucleated cell counts. Profiled with immunoSEQ multiplex PCR; TCRdb holds only in-frame clones, not every one. V and J calls and clone size follow that table, whereas D and trimming were derived from the DNA. The sample holds 300,000 to 450,000 clones, around 91% seen once.

The TCR comes from a man younger than 35 who had recovered from COVID-19. The chain joins TRBV5-4 to TRBJ1-2, with 7 bases matching TRBD1. What was sequenced was PBMCs or T cells enriched from blood (not recorded which). CDR3 DNA sequence: TGTGCCAGCAGCTTGTCTCAGACAGGGCGGGCGAAGGGCTACACCTTC. This codes for CASSLSQTGRAKGYTF.